Described below is a single TCR beta chain sequence and its context. Its specificity is unknown. A read error may account for a junction end that differs from germline. This sample stems from a study of T cell repertoires in cytomegalovirus infection. About the research overall: Public signatures in TCR beta pointed to CMV infection and matching HLA type.

Each CDR3 protein gets one entry after TCRdb re-called the reads with MiXCR. This table has 400,000 or so distinct CDR3 sequences, approximately 33% appearing once. Study conclusions and caveats: HLA-C-restricted TCR beta clonotypes specific for CMV led the ex vivo response. Carriers of CMV and the relevant HLA type were discriminated by public TCR beta frequency.

Sequenced sample: PBMCs. This sequence was found in a human donor in good health (CMV status not recorded). Some clones in this sample may be carry-over from other donors' samples.

The CDR3: CASSFFANSLLHF. As DNA, the CDR3 is TGTGCCAGCAGTTTTTTTGCGAATTCACTCCTCCACTTT. The V gene is TRBV6-8, the J gene TRBJ1-6; no clear D gene. The CDR3 has 13 residues. Germline loops: CDR1 MNHGY, CDR2 SAAAGT.